This entry describes one T cell receptor beta chain. The antigen is not known. A much more abundant neighbour one base away suggests this may be a read error. The sample belongs to a study of T cell repertoires in cytomegalovirus infection. Across the whole study: Indicated by public TCR beta signatures were CMV infection and matching HLA type. Notes on the study in general: CMV-specific TCR beta clonotypes restricted by HLA-C dominated the ex vivo response. The cumulative frequency of public TCR beta families distinguished individuals who carried CMV together with the relevant HLA.

TCRdb used MiXCR to reprocess the reads, holding one entry per CDR3 protein. The sample lists about 400,000 distinct CDR3 sequences; 15% to 20% were seen once. This CDR3 has 15 residues. Germline loops: CDR1 SGHVS, CDR2 FNYEAQ. V was pared by 2 bases and J by 7 bases, with 14 bases between. Specimen: PBMCs. The chain links TRBV7-6 to TRBJ2-2; D is perhaps TRBD1 (5 bases). This sequence was found in a human donor in good health (CMV status not recorded). Some clones in this sample may be carry-over from other donors' samples. In DNA, the CDR3 is TGTGCCAGCAGCTTATGGGTCGAGGACATCGGGGAGCTGTTTTTT. It codes for CASSLWVEDIGELFF.